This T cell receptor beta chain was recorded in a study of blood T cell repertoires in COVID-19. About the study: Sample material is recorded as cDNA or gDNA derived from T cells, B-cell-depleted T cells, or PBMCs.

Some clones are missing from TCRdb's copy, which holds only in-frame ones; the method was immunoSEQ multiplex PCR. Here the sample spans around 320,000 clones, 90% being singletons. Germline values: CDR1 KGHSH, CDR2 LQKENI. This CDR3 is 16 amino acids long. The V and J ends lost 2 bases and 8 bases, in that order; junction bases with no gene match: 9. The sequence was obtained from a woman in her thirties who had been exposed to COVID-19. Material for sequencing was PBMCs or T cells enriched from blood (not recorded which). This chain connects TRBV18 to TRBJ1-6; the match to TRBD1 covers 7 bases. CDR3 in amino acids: CASSPGTDRGYSPLHF. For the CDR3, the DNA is TGTGCCAGCTCACCAGGGACAGATCGGGGATATTCACCCCTCCACTTT.